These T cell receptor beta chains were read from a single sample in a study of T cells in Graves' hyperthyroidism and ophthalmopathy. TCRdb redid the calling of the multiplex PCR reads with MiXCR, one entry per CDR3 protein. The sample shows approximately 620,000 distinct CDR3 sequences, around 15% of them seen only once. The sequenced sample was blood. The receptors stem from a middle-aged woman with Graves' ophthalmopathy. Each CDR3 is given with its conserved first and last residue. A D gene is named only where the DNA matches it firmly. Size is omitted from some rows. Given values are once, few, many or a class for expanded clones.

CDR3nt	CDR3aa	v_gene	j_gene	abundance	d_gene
TGTGCCAGCAGTGCCGCGGGACAGGGGTTCGAGCAGTACTTC	CASSAAGQGFEQYF	TRBV2	TRBJ2-7	many	TRBD1
TGTGCCAGCAGTCCGGGACTTTTCCGATACATCGCAACTAATGAAAAACTGTTTTTT	CASSPGLFRYIATNEKLFF	TRBV6-1	TRBJ1-4	few	NA
TGCAGTGCTAGCTCTTTGGGTACGGACACTGAAGCTTTCTTT	CSASSLGTDTEAFF	TRBV20-1	TRBJ1-1	NA	NA
TGTGCCAGCAGTGAAGGAGGGACAGTGAACACTGAAGCTTTCTTT	CASSEGGTVNTEAFF	TRBV6-1	TRBJ1-1	NA	TRBD1
TGTGCCAGCAGCCAAGAAAGGACAGCCTCCTACAATGAGCAGTTCTTC	CASSQERTASYNEQFF	TRBV14	TRBJ2-1	NA	NA
TGTGCCAGCAGCCGGGGACAGGGAGGGAATTCACCCCTCCACTTT	CASSRGQGGNSPLHF	TRBV3-1	TRBJ1-6	many	TRBD1
TGTGCCAGCAGCTCGGGTCAGGGTTATAATTCACCCCTCCACTTT	CASSSGQGYNSPLHF	TRBV5-6	TRBJ1-6	NA	NA
TGTGCCACCAGCGACCTGGTGGAAGAAAAACTGTTTTTT	CATSDLVEEKLFF	TRBV10-3	TRBJ1-4	few	NA
TGCGCCAGCAGCCAGATGGGGGCGTCCTCTGGAAATGAGCAGTTCTTC	CASSQMGASSGNEQFF	TRBV4-1	TRBJ2-1	NA	NA
TGTGCCAGCCTTCGACTTGACACAGATACGCAGTATTTT	CASLRLDTDTQYF	TRBV12-3/TRBV12-4	TRBJ2-3	many	NA
TGTGCCAGCAGCTTTGGGACAGTTACTGAGCAGTTCTTC	CASSFGTVTEQFF	TRBV7-3	TRBJ2-1	many	TRBD1
TGTGCCACCAGCAGAGGGGGGGCCTCTCAGCCCCAGCATTTT	CATSRGGASQPQHF	TRBV15	TRBJ1-5	NA	NA
TGTGCCAGCAGTGACACGGAGCCTACAGATACGCAGTATTTT	CASSDTEPTDTQYF	TRBV6-1	TRBJ2-3	many	NA
TGTGCCAGCAGCCTTCGGGTCATGAACACTGAAGCTTTCTTT	CASSLRVMNTEAFF	TRBV3-1	TRBJ1-1	many	NA
TGCGCCAGCAGCCAAGAGACCAGGACCCGCTTCTCTGGGGCCAACGTCCTGACTTTC	CASSQETRTRFSGANVLTF	TRBV4-3	TRBJ2-6	NA	NA
TGTGCCAGCTCACCGGTCACCCTTTGGGGCAATGAGCAGTTCTTC	CASSPVTLWGNEQFF	TRBV18	TRBJ2-1	many	NA
TGTGCCAGTAGCATGCCGGGACAGGGGTTTCAGCCCCAGCATTTT	CASSMPGQGFQPQHF	TRBV19	TRBJ1-5	NA	TRBD1
TGTGCCAGCAGTGAACAGGGGAGGCTTGGGACCCAGTACTTC	CASSEQGRLGTQYF	TRBV12-3/TRBV12-4	TRBJ2-5	many	NA
TGTGCCAGCAGCTCTAGCGGGGGGGGCGCAGATACGCAGTATTTT	CASSSSGGGADTQYF	TRBV7-9	TRBJ2-3	few	TRBD2
TGTGCCAGCAGTTGGGGACAGGGGGCCACCGGGGAGCTGTTTTTT	CASSWGQGATGELFF	TRBV6-5	TRBJ2-2	few	TRBD1
TGTGCCAGCAGCCCCCTCGGCGGAGGGGAGGATGAAAAACTGTTTTTT	CASSPLGGGEDEKLFF	TRBV7-3	TRBJ1-4	few	NA
TGCAGCGTTGCCGACAATGAGCAGTTCTTC	CSVADNEQFF	TRBV29-1	TRBJ2-1	NA	NA
TGCGCCAGCAGGACAGGGGCAAACTATGGCTACACCTTC	CASRTGANYGYTF	TRBV5-1	TRBJ1-2	many	TRBD1
TGTGCCAGCAGTGTTCCTTCGACAGACATGAACACTGAAGCTTTCTTT	CASSVPSTDMNTEAFF	TRBV6-1	TRBJ1-1	NA	NA
TGTGCCAGCAGCAGTAGTCAGGGGACCTACGAGCAGTACTTC	CASSSSQGTYEQYF	TRBV3-1	TRBJ2-7	many	NA
TGTGCCAGCATTAAGCTGACTTTCTTT	CASIKLTFF	TRBV27	TRBJ1-1	NA	NA
TGTGCCAGCAGTGAAGACGGGACAGGTCGCTACACCTTC	CASSEDGTGRYTF	TRBV6-1	TRBJ1-2	few	TRBD1
TGTGCCAGCAGTTACTACAGCACAGATACGCAGTATTTT	CASSYYSTDTQYF	TRBV28	TRBJ2-3	many	NA